These 32 T cell receptor beta chains came from one sample sequenced in a study of cytomegalovirus exposure and HLA in healthy donors. The PCR used 60 Vbeta and 13 Jbeta primers. Sequencing used immunoSEQ multiplex PCR; TCRdb keeps in-frame clones, though not all of them. The sample consists of under 100,000 clones, roughly 61% of them appearing once. The sequenced sample was PBMCs. Every receptor here comes from a woman in her forties in good health and CMV-seropositive.

V usage is TRBV6-1 and J usage is TRBJ1-3, with D perhaps matching TRBD1 (5 bases). This CDR3 is built from 15 residues. V lost 5 bases to trimming and J lost 8 bases, with 19 bases between them. Germline-derived CDR1 and CDR2 are MNHNS and SASEGT. DNA of the CDR3: TGTGCCAGCAGTCCACAGACAGATTCGCGGTACACCATATATTTT. Encoded protein: CASSPQTDSRYTIYF.

The chain recombines TRBV4-1 with TRBJ1-2; weak D call: TRBD1 (6 bases). CDR1 and CDR2 (germline): MGHRA, YSYEKL. Trimming took 4 bases from V and 2 from J, leaving 14 bases between them. The CDR3 sequence is 15 residues long. CDR3: CASSRLTGSNYGYTF. CDR3 bases: TGCGCCAGCAGCCGATTGACAGGCTCCAACTATGGCTACACCTTC.

The genes are TRBV28 and TRBJ1-1; D perhaps matches TRBD1 (5 bases). The V gene lost 7 bases and the J gene lost 4 bases, with 22 bases spanning the gap. This CDR3 is built from 16 residues. Germline CDR1 and CDR2: MDHEN and SYDVKM. The CDR3 region has the DNA TGTGCCAGCATCTCTAGGGGCCGACGGGTGGGCACTGAAGCTTTCTTT. Translating gives CASISRGRRVGTEAFF.

V gene TRBV10-3 combines with J gene TRBJ1-4; a possible D gene is TRBD1 (5 bases). Between the trimmed V and J ends, which lost 6 bases and 7 bases, there was a span of 15 bases. The V gene's germline CDR1 is ENHRY and CDR2 SYGVKD. The CDR3 is 14 amino acids. This CDR3 is CAIREGLAGEKLFF. Written as DNA, the CDR3 is TGTGCCATCAGGGAGGGACTGGCTGGTGAAAAACTGTTTTTT.

The rearrangement uses TRBV7-2 and TRBJ2-5; D possibly corresponds to TRBD2 (5 bases). With 7 bases removed from V and 5 bases from J, the gap between germline ends came to 14 bases. The CDR3 has 13 residues. Germline loops: CDR1 SGHTA, CDR2 FQGNSA. In DNA, the CDR3 is TGTGCCAGCAATCCGGGATTTAGGGAGACCCAGTACTTC. It translates to CASNPGFRETQYF.

This chain links TRBV29-1 with TRBJ1-2; D not resolved. Per the germline V gene, CDR1 is SQVTM and CDR2 is ANQGSEA. V gave up 2 bases and J gave up 0 bases, with 7 bases separating them. CDR3 length equals 13 residues. CDR3 amino acids: CSVELRTNYGYTF. The DNA for the CDR3 is TGCAGCGTTGAACTGAGGACTAACTATGGCTACACCTTC.

V and J are TRBV10-2 and TRBJ2-1, with TRBD2 matching 9 bases. Unmatched junction bases numbered 10, after V lost 5 bases and J lost 5 bases. The CDR3 is 16 amino acids. In germline, CDR1 is WSHSY, CDR2 SAAADI. Here the CDR3 DNA reads TGCGCCAGCAGTTATGGGCTAGCGGGGATCCACAATGAGCAGTTCTTC. This gives the protein CASSYGLAGIHNEQFF.

This clone was picked up a small number of times. The chain combines TRBV5-1 with TRBJ2-7; TRBD1 matches at 7 bases. Germline V CDR1 and CDR2: SGHRS, YFSETQ. CDR3 size: 14 residues. The V segment lost 1 base and the J segment 4 bases; nucleotides outside the gene matches: 5. The CDR3 nucleotides read TGCGCCAGCAGCTTGACAGGGGAGAGTTACGAGCAGTACTTC. Protein product: CASSLTGESYEQYF.

This chain connects TRBV2 to TRBJ2-5, with 7 positions matching TRBD2. In germline, CDR1 is SNHLY, CDR2 FYNNEI. V was pared by 9 bases and J by 1 base, with 5 bases of the junction left unmatched. This CDR3 is built from 13 residues. CDR3 loop: CASLSGAQETQYF. As DNA, the CDR3 is TGTGCCAGTCTAAGCGGGGCCCAAGAGACCCAGTACTTC.

There are a few counts of this clone. The junction departs from germline at one end; a sequencing error may be responsible. The V call is TRBV7-9, the J call TRBJ2-7; TRBD2 matches at 7 bases. CDR1 is SEHNR and CDR2 is FQNEAQ in the germline V gene (reference sequence). CDR3 size: 12 residues. CDR3 residues: CSSSRDYYEQYF. As DNA, the CDR3 is TGTTCCAGCAGCCGGGACTACTACGAGCAGTACTTC.

The rearrangement joins TRBV28 to TRBJ2-1, with a possible D match to TRBD2 (5 bases). This CDR3 has 14 amino acids. V was pared by 1 base and J by 8 bases, with 12 bases between. Germline lookup yields CDR1 MDHEN and CDR2 SYDVKM. CDR3 bases: TGTGCCAGCAGTTTATCCAGGAGGATCGATGAGCAGTTCTTC. Amino acid sequence: CASSLSRRIDEQFF.

This chain uses TRBV4-2 with TRBJ1-2; D may be TRBD1 (5 bases). The CDR3 spans 15 residues. The germline V gene encodes CDR1 LGHNA and CDR2 YNFKEQ. V was cut by 0 bases and J by 4 bases, with 12 bases left in between. CDR3 in amino acids: CASSQDLGVGYGYTF. As DNA, the CDR3 is TGTGCCAGCAGCCAAGATCTAGGGGTAGGCTATGGCTACACCTTC.

In this sample, this clone turned up once. V usage is TRBV14 and J usage is TRBJ2-1; TRBD2 aligns across 13 bases. V was clipped by 4 bases and J by 0 bases; unmatched bases: 6. The CDR3 totals 18 residues. Germline V gene lookup returns CDR1 SGHDN and CDR2 FVKESK. The CDR3 here is CASSRGLAGSASYNEQFF. Written as DNA, the CDR3 is TGTGCCAGCAGCCGGGGACTAGCGGGATCAGCCTCCTACAATGAGCAGTTCTTC.

The chain couples TRBV5-1 to TRBJ2-5; 12 bases line up with TRBD1. The germline V gene has CDR1 SGHRS and CDR2 YFSETQ. V was clipped by 4 bases and J by 4 bases; unmatched bases: 8. The CDR3 has 16 amino acids. The CDR3 reads CASSPGTGGRGETQYF. The DNA of the CDR3 is TGCGCCAGCAGCCCCGGGACAGGGGGCCGCGGAGAGACCCAGTACTTC.

This clone has more than one count but fewer than ten. The CDR3 is CASSQDYRGTGAREQYF. CDR3 bases: TGCGCCAGCAGCCAAGATTACCGAGGGACAGGGGCGCGCGAGCAGTACTTC. The chain has TRBV4-3 and TRBJ2-7, with 10 bases matching TRBD1. V lost 0 bases to trimming and J lost 6 bases; unmatched junction nucleotides: 11. Germline V gene lookup returns CDR1 LGHNA and CDR2 YSLEER. The CDR3 has 17 amino acids.

This clone was counted only a few times. This chain links TRBV27 with TRBJ1-5, with unresolved D. V lost 6 bases, J lost 4 bases, and 7 bases lay in between. CDR1 and CDR2 from the germline V gene are MNHEY and SMNVEV (reference sequence). The CDR3 length is 12 residues. CDR3 sequence: CASSQFNQPQHF. In DNA, the CDR3 is TGTGCCAGCAGCCAATTTAATCAGCCCCAGCATTTT.

The chain is built from TRBV27 and TRBJ2-5; 7 bases fit TRBD1. CDR1 is MNHEY, CDR2 SMNVEV, per germline (reference sequence). The CDR3 extends over 15 amino acids. Germline trimming cut 5 bases from V and 11 bases from J; bases unmatched to any gene: 17. DNA of the CDR3: TGTGCCAGCAGTCTGCTACCTGGACAGGCTTCGGAGCAGTACTTC. Translating gives CASSLLPGQASEQYF.

The chain uses TRBV23-1 and TRBJ2-4; no clear D gene. TRBV23-1 is an open reading frame, and its role is uncertain. The CDR3 consists of 15 residues. V was cut by 7 bases and J by 3 bases, with 16 bases left in between. The CDR3 protein is CASIQCPVGKNIQYF. In nucleotides, the CDR3 is TGCGCCAGCATACAATGCCCCGTTGGCAAAAACATTCAGTACTTC.

This clone was recorded a few times. This chain joins TRBV9 and TRBJ1-2; 9 bases are a match to TRBD1. After removal of 2 bases from V and 10 bases from J, the junction contained 6 bases not matched to a gene. The CDR3 runs to 13 residues. Germline assignment: CDR1 SGDLS and CDR2 YYNGEE. CDR3 in amino acids: CASSVGTGQTYTF. The CDR3 DNA reads TGTGCCAGCAGCGTGGGGACAGGGCAAACCTACACCTTC. The full variable domain, with the rest looked up from reference TRBV9 and TRBJ1-2, is DSGVTQTPKHLITATGQRVTLRCSPRSGDLSVYWYQQSLDQGLQFLIQYYNGEERAKGNILERFSAQQFPDLHSELNLSSLELGDSALYFCASSVGTGQTYTFGSGTRLTVV.

This clone was counted a few times. The chain couples TRBV2 to TRBJ2-7; weak D call: TRBD2 (6 bases). Germline V gene data show CDR1 as SNHLY and CDR2 as FYNNEI. V lost 9 bases and J lost 6, with 24 bases in between. The CDR3 extends over 15 amino acids. In DNA, the CDR3 is TGTGCCAGTCAAGCGCAGCGGGCAGGAGTCCTCGAGCAGTACTTC. Protein: CASQAQRAGVLEQYF.

The chain employs TRBV9 and TRBJ2-2; 9 bases line up with TRBD2. Germline CDR1 is SGDLS and CDR2 is YYNGEE. With V trimmed by 2 bases and J by 5 bases, 4 bases remained unmatched. The length of the CDR3 is 15 residues. The CDR3 nucleotides read TGTGCCAGCAGCGTCGAGACTAGCGGAACCGGGGAGCTGTTTTTT. Translating it yields CASSVETSGTGELFF.

The gene calls are TRBV28 and TRBJ2-1, with TRBD2 matching over 11 bases. Germline CDR1 and CDR2: MDHEN and SYDVKM. This CDR3 comprises 17 residues. The J segment lost 4 bases and the V segment lost 4 bases, leaving 9 bases of the junction unmatched. The CDR3 DNA reads TGTGCCAGCAGTTATCCCCCGGGGACTAGCGGATACAATGAGCAGTTCTTC. Amino acid sequence: CASSYPPGTSGYNEQFF.

The CDR3 loop reads CASSGRDYTDTQYF. In DNA, the CDR3 is TGCGCCAGCAGCGGGCGGGACTACACAGATACGCAGTATTTT. The chain has TRBV5-1 and TRBJ2-3; 7 bases agree with TRBD2. CDR3 size: 14 residues. After removal of 4 bases from V and 2 bases from J, the junction contained 4 bases not matched to a gene. From germline, CDR1 is SGHRS and CDR2 YFSETQ.

This clone was observed a handful of times. In DNA, the CDR3 is TGTGCCAGCACCCTCACAGGGCGCGAGACCCAGTACTTC. Translation: CASTLTGRETQYF. V is TRBV25-1 and J is TRBJ2-5; tentative D call: TRBD1 (6 bases). The V gene lost 7 bases and the J gene lost 5 bases, with 14 bases spanning the gap. The length of the CDR3 is 13 residues. Germline CDR1 is MGHDK and CDR2 is SYGVNS.

CDR3 protein: CASSPDRGLHTGELFF. The CDR3 DNA sequence: TGCGCCAGCAGCCCCGACAGGGGGCTACACACCGGGGAGCTGTTTTTT. The chain is built from TRBV5-1 and TRBJ2-2; 10 positions match TRBD1. Trimming cost V 4 bases and J 3 bases; bases outside gene matches: 6. Germline assignment: CDR1 SGHRS and CDR2 YFSETQ. This CDR3 spans 16 amino acids.

The J gene is TRBJ2-1, the V gene TRBV7-9; the match to TRBD2 covers 9 bases. V gave up 0 bases and J gave up 8 bases; unmatched junction bases: 11. The CDR3 is 17 residues long. CDR1 and CDR2 (germline): SEHNR, FQNEAQ (reference sequence). CDR3 in amino acids: CASSLAFSGREGDEQFF. CDR3 DNA: TGTGCCAGCAGCTTAGCCTTTAGCGGGAGAGAGGGGGATGAGCAGTTCTTC.

V gene TRBV14 combines with J gene TRBJ1-2; unclear D gene. The CDR3 length is 13 residues. Trimming removed 4 bases from V and 5 bases from J, with 11 bases in between. Germline values: CDR1 SGHDN, CDR2 FVKESK. The CDR3 region has the DNA TGTGCCAGCAGCCGGGCTCCCGCGTATGGCTACACCTTC. This encodes CASSRAPAYGYTF.

The V and J genes are TRBV7-9 and TRBJ2-1; D is possibly TRBD2 (6 bases). This CDR3 comprises 15 residues. Germline V gives CDR1 SEHNR, CDR2 FQNEAQ (reference sequence). The V and J ends lost 5 bases and 6 bases respectively, with 17 bases between them. CDR3 sequence: CASSPGLHLGNEQFF. The DNA for the CDR3 is TGTGCCAGCAGCCCGGGACTTCATCTGGGCAATGAGCAGTTCTTC.

The CDR3: CASSSLDRGSLYGYTF. As DNA, the CDR3 is TGTGCCAGCAGTTCACTGGATAGAGGGTCCCTTTATGGCTACACCTTC. The chain joins TRBV28 to TRBJ1-2; no reliable D call. V gave up 4 bases and J gave up 5 bases, with 20 bases separating them. Germline CDR1 and CDR2: MDHEN and SYDVKM. The CDR3 is 16 residues long.

The chain employs TRBV19 and TRBJ2-7; 8 nucleotides match TRBD2. The CDR3 contains 14 residues. With V trimmed by 4 bases and J by 0 bases, 2 bases remained unmatched. The germline V gene has CDR1 LNHDA and CDR2 SQIVND (reference sequence). As DNA, the CDR3 is TGTGCCAGTAGTAAGGGACTAGACTCCTACGAGCAGTACTTC. Protein sequence: CASSKGLDSYEQYF.

The chain is built from TRBV5-1 and TRBJ2-7; TRBD2 agrees at 11 bases. From germline, CDR1 is SGHRS and CDR2 YFSETQ. The CDR3 has 16 residues. Trimming removed 0 bases from V and 4 bases from J; junction bases left unmatched: 6. Here the CDR3 DNA reads TGCGCCAGCAGCTTGGGACTAGCGGGAAATGGGTACGAGCAGTACTTC. Protein product: CASSLGLAGNGYEQYF.

V and J are TRBV19 and TRBJ2-7; TRBD1 agrees at 9 bases. This CDR3 is 16 amino acids long. The trim removed 4 bases at V and 0 bases at J, leaving 7 bases unmatched. Germline CDR1 is LNHDA and CDR2 is SQIVND (reference sequence). The CDR3 loop is CASSKRGQGSSYEQYF. The CDR3 DNA reads TGTGCCAGTAGTAAAAGGGGACAGGGTAGCTCCTACGAGCAGTACTTC.